One sample yielded the 14 T cell receptor beta chains listed below, sequenced in a study of blood T cells in healthy people across ages. A sample-barcoded 5' primer and a J-beta primer mix were used in a second PCR of roughly 7 to 11 cycles. Via MiXCR, TCRdb re-called the 5' RACE reads, giving one row per CDR3 protein. Counted here are roughly 1,100,000 distinct CDR3 sequences, less than 25% occurring once; the ten biggest clones make up around 0.75%. The data were also submitted as part of a second study, on T cells of mothers and their children.

Sequencing input: blood. The receptors were gathered from a girl aged 2-10 years in good health.

A few counts support this clonotype. The V call is TRBV12-3 or TRBV12-4, the J call TRBJ2-4; TRBD1 is a possible D gene (5 bases). The CDR3 covers 13 residues. Deletions cut 7 bases from V and 4 bases from J, with 11 bases between. CDR3 sequence: CASMRQPKNIQYF. The CDR3 DNA reads as TGTGCCAGCATGAGACAGCCTAAAAACATTCAGTACTTC.

The table lists this clonotype with a few counts. The CDR3 loop is CASSYQGGEQYF. The CDR3 DNA reads TGTGCCAGCAGCTACCAGGGTGGGGAGCAGTACTTC. J is TRBJ2-7 and V is TRBV11-3; D might be TRBD1 (5 bases). Germline V CDR1 and CDR2: SGHNT, YENEEA. V lost 4 bases and J 7 bases, leaving 11 bases between the germline ends. The CDR3 contains 12 residues.

V usage is TRBV14 and J usage is TRBJ2-7, with no clear D. This CDR3 has 14 amino acids. Trimming cost V 3 bases and J 6 bases, with 15 bases left between them. Looked up from germline, CDR1 is SGHDN and CDR2 is FVKESK. CDR3 sequence: CASSHFMEGGEQYF. As DNA, the CDR3 is TGTGCCAGCAGCCACTTCATGGAAGGTGGCGAGCAGTACTTC.

This clonotype was detected a few times. The chain combines TRBV29-1 with TRBJ2-3; TRBD1 might be the D (6 bases). Trimming took 0 bases from V and 6 from J, leaving 16 bases between them. This CDR3 region has 15 residues. CDR1 and CDR2 from the germline V gene are SQVTM and ANQGSEA. CDR3 in DNA: TGCAGCGTTGAAGATCGAATGGGGGCCGGGGATACGCAGTATTTT. Its protein product is CSVEDRMGAGDTQYF.

This chain uses TRBV28 with TRBJ1-6; tentative D call: TRBD1 (6 bases). CDR1 and CDR2 (germline): MDHEN, SYDVKM. This CDR3 has 17 residues. Trimming pared 5 bases from V and 4 bases from J, leaving 18 bases between. The CDR3 DNA is TGTGCCAGCAGTCCATCGGACAGCAGGATATATAATTCACCCCTCCACTTT. Translating it yields CASSPSDSRIYNSPLHF.

The CDR3 protein is CASSEYGDLGYGYTF. For the CDR3, the DNA is TGTGCCAGCAGTGAATATGGAGATCTAGGCTATGGCTACACCTTC. The J gene is TRBJ1-2, the V gene TRBV25-1; D gene uncertain. This CDR3 is built from 15 residues. The V and J ends lost 0 bases and 4 bases respectively, with 12 bases between them. CDR1 and CDR2 (germline): MGHDK, SYGVNS.

This chain uses TRBV7-8 with TRBJ1-2; a weak D match, TRBD1 (6 bases). Trimming left V 5 bases short and J 6 bases short, with 16 bases between. Per germline, CDR1 SGHVS and CDR2 FQNEAQ. The CDR3 is 14 residues long. This chain's CDR3 is CASSLPRGGDGYTF. As DNA, the CDR3 is TGTGCCAGCAGCCTCCCAAGGGGGGGAGATGGCTACACCTTC.

This clonotype occurred a few times. CDR3 region: CASSPEQGDTQYF. For the CDR3, the DNA is TGCGCCAGCAGCCCCGAGCAGGGGGATACGCAGTATTTT. The chain has TRBV4-3 and TRBJ2-3; TRBD1 is a possible D gene (6 bases). Germline CDR1 and CDR2: LGHNA and YSLEER. V lost 4 bases and J lost 6, with 11 bases in between. The CDR3 has 13 amino acids.

This clonotype was observed a handful of times. The genes are TRBV25-1 and TRBJ2-1; weak D call: TRBD1 (7 bases). The DNA end is more similar to TRBJ2-7, so the J call may be wrong. Germline CDR1 MGHDK, CDR2 SYGVNS. CDR3 size: 15 residues. The CDR3 here is CASSEGDREVYEQYF. The DNA of the CDR3 is TGTGCCAGCAGTGAAGGAGACAGGGAGGTTTACGAGCAGTACTTC.

This clonotype was counted a single time. This rearrangement joins TRBV6-5 to TRBJ2-5; D is uncertain. The end of the DNA aligns better with TRBJ2-1, so the J call may be wrong. Germline assignment: CDR1 MNHEY and CDR2 SVGAGI. This CDR3 spans 16 amino acids. Here the CDR3 DNA reads TGTGCCAGCAGTTACTCGCCGCTTACCTTTGACAATGAGCAGTTCTTC. Residues: CASSYSPLTFDNEQFF.

This clonotype has a handful of counts. CDR3: CSHTEALETQYF. Here the CDR3 DNA reads TGCAGCCATACAGAGGCGTTAGAGACCCAGTACTTC. The chain joins TRBV29-1 to TRBJ2-5; D remains ambiguous. Per the germline V gene, CDR1 is SQVTM and CDR2 is ANQGSEA. Trimming removed 8 bases at V and 4 bases at J, with 14 bases between. This CDR3 has 12 residues.

V gene TRBV5-6 combines with J gene TRBJ2-5; D not certain. CDR1 SGHDT and CDR2 YYEEEE come from the germline V gene. Trimming stripped 1 base from V and 1 base from J, with 14 bases between. The CDR3 is 16 amino acids. The CDR3 protein is CASSLIWAAFQETQYF. CDR3 coding DNA: TGTGCCAGCAGCTTGATCTGGGCAGCCTTCCAAGAGACCCAGTACTTC. Variable domain in full (rest from reference TRBV5-6 and TRBJ2-5): DAGVTQSPTHLIKTRGQQVTLRCSPKSGHDTVSWYQQALGQGPQFIFQYYEEEERQRGNFPDRFSGHQFPNYSSELNVNALLLGDSALYLCASSLIWAAFQETQYFGPGTRLLVL.

The chain combines TRBV28 with TRBJ2-5, with TRBD2 identical over 9 bases. This CDR3 contains 14 residues. Germline V gene data show CDR1 as MDHEN and CDR2 as SYDVKM. Losses at the gene ends were 1 base for V and 11 bases for J; bases not matched to a gene: 8. For the CDR3, the DNA is TGTGCCAGCAGTTTATTAGCGGGAGTGGAGGAGCAGTACTTC. It yields the protein CASSLLAGVEEQYF.

Points on this clonotype: Its ends do not fully match the called genes, so a read error is possible. This chain joins TRBV18 and TRBJ2-5, with a tentative D call TRBD2 (5 bases). The germline CDR1 and CDR2 sequences are KGHSH and LQKENI. The CDR3 runs to 13 residues. DNA of the CDR3: TGTGCCAGCTCCCCCAAGCTTTCGACTACGGAGTTCTTC. As protein: CASSPKLSTTEFF.